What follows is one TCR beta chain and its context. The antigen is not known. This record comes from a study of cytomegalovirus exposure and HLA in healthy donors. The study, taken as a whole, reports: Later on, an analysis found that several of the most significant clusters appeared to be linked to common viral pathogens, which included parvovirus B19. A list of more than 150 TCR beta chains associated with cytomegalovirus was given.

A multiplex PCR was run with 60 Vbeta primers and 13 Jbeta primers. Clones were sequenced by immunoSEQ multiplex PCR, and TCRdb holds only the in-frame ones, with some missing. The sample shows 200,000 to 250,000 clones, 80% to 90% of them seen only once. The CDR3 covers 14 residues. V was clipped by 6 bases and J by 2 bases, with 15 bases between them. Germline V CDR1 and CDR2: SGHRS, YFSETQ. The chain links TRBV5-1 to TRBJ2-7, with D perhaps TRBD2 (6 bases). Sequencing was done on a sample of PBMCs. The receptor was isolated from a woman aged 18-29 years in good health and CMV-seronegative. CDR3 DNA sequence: TGCGCCAGCACCCCCGGGACTGGGACCTACGAGCAGTACTTC. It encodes CASTPGTGTYEQYF. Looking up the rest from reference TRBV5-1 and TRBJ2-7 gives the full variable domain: KAGVTQTPRYLIKTRGQQVTLSCSPISGHRSVSWYQQTPGQGLQFLFEYFSETQRNKGNFPGRFSGRQFSNSRSEMNVSTLELGDSALYLCASTPGTGTYEQYFGPGTRLTVT.